This T cell receptor beta chain was found in a study of blood T cell repertoires in COVID-19. Study as a whole: Samples taken during acute and convalescent COVID-19 were collected in the United States, Italy and Spain. Nucleic acid was either cDNA or gDNA, and it came from T cells, B-cell-depleted T cells, or PBMCs.

Authors' data handling: How many nucleated cells were present was estimated from reference gene primer amplification. Sequencing was performed with immunoSEQ multiplex PCR; in TCRdb, only in-frame clones are kept and a portion is missing. V, J and clone size reflect that table, while D and trimming were determined from the DNA. This repertoire shows 15,000 to 20,000 clones, 85% to 90% found once; its top ten account for approximately 34%. The CDR3 is made up of 13 amino acids. V lost 3 bases to trimming and J lost 7 bases; unmatched junction nucleotides: 3. The germline CDR1 and CDR2 sequences are SGHTA and FQGTGA.

This TCR was recovered from a woman at least 80 years old with COVID-19, enrolled during active disease. The gene calls are TRBV7-3 and TRBJ1-1, with 9 bases identical to TRBD1. Sequencing was performed on peripheral blood. CDR3 protein: CASSLDRGVEAFF. The DNA for the CDR3 is TGTGCCAGCAGCTTGGACAGGGGTGTTGAAGCTTTCTTT. Full variable domain (outside the CDR3, taken from reference TRBV7-3 and TRBJ1-1): GAGVSQTPSNKVTEKGKYVELRCDPISGHTALYWYRQSLGQGPEFLIYFQGTGAADDSGLPNDRFFAVRPEGSVSTLKIQRTERGDSAVYLCASSLDRGVEAFFGQGTRLTVV.